The clone carrying this TCR beta chain was picked up one time. What it binds is not known. This entry belongs to a study of T cell responses to AZD1222 COVID-19 vaccine. Study outcomes and limitations: Regions 160-218 and 743-854 dominated among vaccine-associated CD4 TCRs spanning spike.

Here immunoSEQ multiplex PCR was the method, and the copy in TCRdb shows in-frame clones only, minus some. In the table there are roughly 140,000 clones, over 75% of which are singletons. The sequences come from peripheral blood, collected on day 0 of AZD1222 vaccination. This sequence originates from an adult in good health.

The CDR3 sequence: CASSHMVIRNTDTQYF. The CDR3 DNA reads TGTGCCAGCAGCCACATGGTCATTAGAAACACAGATACGCAGTATTTT. The V gene is TRBV3-1 (or the pseudogene TRBV3-2), the J gene TRBJ2-3; D not resolved. Trimming pared 3 bases from V and 2 bases from J, leaving 15 bases between. The germline CDR1 and CDR2 sequences are LGHDT and YNNKEL (reference sequence). The CDR3 loop spans 16 amino acids.